This entry lists 20 T cell receptor beta chains sequenced from one sample in a study of regulatory dendritic cells for organ transplantation. The table came from immunoSEQ multiplex PCR; TCRdb's copy has only in-frame clones and leaves some out. Of around 30,000 clones listed, about 79% were seen once; the top ten hold less than 2.5%. The sequencing sample was made of memory CD4+ T cells from blood. The subset is: CD45RO+ memory T cells. Every receptor here comes from a human donor in good health.

V is TRBV11-2 and J is TRBJ2-1; 9 positions match TRBD2. The CDR3 length is 17 residues. V shed 4 bases, J shed 0 bases, and the junction held 7 bases outside the gene matches. CDR1 is SGHAT, CDR2 FQNNGV, per germline. The CDR3 DNA sequence: TGTGCCAGCAGCTCATCCCTAGCGGGACGCTCCTACAATGAGCAGTTCTTC. Its translation: CASSSSLAGRSYNEQFF.

This sequence joins TRBV23-1 and TRBJ1-2; no clear D gene. TRBV23-1 is reported as an ORF; its role is uncertain. This CDR3 has 23 amino acids. Trimming pared 0 bases from V and 1 base from J, leaving 33 bases between. The CDR3, as DNA: TGCGCCAGCAGTCAATCGAAGGCGGAGCTACAACCTAGGATACGGGAATGTAACTATGGCTACACCTTC. Its translation is CASSQSKAELQPRIRECNYGYTF.

The V and J genes are TRBV10-3 and TRBJ2-2; D assignment may be TRBD1 or TRBD2 (6 bases each). Germline-derived CDR1 and CDR2 are ENHRY and SYGVKD. The ends were cut back, 6 bases at V and 1 base at J, with 12 bases in the middle. This CDR3 is built from 15 residues. DNA of the CDR3: TGTGCCATCAGGAGCGGAGGGGGGAACACCGGGGAGCTGTTTTTT. Protein product: CAIRSGGGNTGELFF.

The rearrangement joins TRBV15 to TRBJ2-7, with 7 bases aligning to TRBD1. This CDR3 contains 15 residues. V was pared by 3 bases and J by 1 base, with 6 bases of the junction left unmatched. From germline, CDR1 is LNHNV and CDR2 YYDKDF (reference sequence). CDR3 in DNA: TGTGCCACCAGCAGCCGACAGGGCCTTTCCTACGAGCAGTACTTC. Translation gives CATSSRQGLSYEQYF.

The chain is built from TRBV10-3 and TRBJ1-2; 9 nucleotides match TRBD1. This CDR3 is 17 amino acids long. Germline CDR1 reads ENHRY; CDR2 reads SYGVKD. After removal of 6 bases from V and 2 bases from J, the junction contained 13 bases not matched to a gene. As DNA, the CDR3 is TGTGCCATCAGAGACGAATTAGGCACAGGGGGCAACTATGGCTACACCTTC. Its protein product is CAIRDELGTGGNYGYTF.

This clone was seen only a few times. V gene TRBV19 combines with J gene TRBJ2-7; 10 nucleotides match TRBD1. With 3 bases clipped from V and 2 bases from J, the junction kept 7 bases outside the gene matches. The CDR3 totals 16 residues. Germline lookup yields CDR1 LNHDA and CDR2 SQIVND (reference sequence). CDR3 in amino acids: CASSMLPGTGAYEQYF. CDR3 nucleotide sequence: TGTGCCAGTAGTATGCTTCCCGGGACAGGGGCCTACGAGCAGTACTTC. The full variable domain, its missing parts supplied by reference TRBV19 and TRBJ2-7, is DGGITQSPKYLFRKEGQNVTLSCEQNLNHDAMYWYRQDPGQGLRLIYYSQIVNDFQKGDIAEGYSVSREKKESFPLTVTSAQKNPTAFYLCASSMLPGTGAYEQYFGPGTRLTVT.

The chain employs TRBV19 and TRBJ2-5; D unresolved. This CDR3 has 11 amino acids. The V and J ends lost 3 bases and 5 bases respectively, with 4 bases between them. CDR1 and CDR2 from the germline V gene are LNHDA and SQIVND (reference sequence). CDR3 loop: CASSMDETQYF. The CDR3 region has the DNA TGTGCCAGTAGTATGGACGAGACCCAGTACTTC.

The rearrangement joins TRBV9 to TRBJ2-5; D is perhaps TRBD2 (7 bases). Germline loops: CDR1 SGDLS, CDR2 YYNGEE. The CDR3 sequence is 16 residues long. Trimming pared 0 bases from V and 5 bases from J, leaving 17 bases between. For the CDR3, the DNA is TGTGCCAGCAGCGTAGGGGCGGGGGCCCGCCGGGAGACCCAGTACTTC. This translates into CASSVGAGARRETQYF.

J is TRBJ2-7 and V is TRBV15; tentatively, D is TRBD2 (6 bases). CDR3 length equals 15 residues. CDR1 is LNHNV and CDR2 is YYDKDF in the germline V gene (reference sequence). V gave up 0 bases and J gave up 5 bases, with 14 bases separating them. The CDR3 DNA reads TGTGCCACCAGCAGAGATCCTGGAGGGACCGACGAGCAGTACTTC. Translating gives CATSRDPGGTDEQYF. Filled out from reference TRBV15 and TRBJ2-7, the complete variable domain reads DAMVIQNPRYQVTQFGKPVTLSCSQTLNHNVMYWYQQKSSQAPKLLFHYYDKDFNNEADTPDNFQSRRPNTSFCFLDIRSPGLGDTAMYLCATSRDPGGTDEQYFGPGTRLTVT.

The chain uses TRBV14 and TRBJ2-1; a possible D gene is TRBD2 (5 bases). This CDR3 spans 17 amino acids. The germline CDR1 and CDR2 sequences are SGHDN and FVKESK. Trimming shortened V by 2 bases and J by 4 bases, and 18 bases separated the two germline ends. The CDR3 DNA reads TGTGCCAGCAGCCAACAGATGTCGAGACTAAGATACAATGAGCAGTTCTTC. Its protein product is CASSQQMSRLRYNEQFF.

The rearrangement links TRBV2 to TRBJ2-7; possibly TRBD1 or TRBD2 for D (5 bases each). Trimming cost V 4 bases and J 3 bases, with 16 bases left between them. The length of the CDR3 is 15 residues. Germline V gene sequence: CDR1 SNHLY, CDR2 FYNNEI. CDR3 region: CASSVGGNINYEQYF. The CDR3, as DNA: TGTGCCAGCAGTGTTGGGGGTAATATCAACTACGAGCAGTACTTC.

There are a few counts of this clone. The chain links TRBV6-1 to TRBJ1-5, with 7 bases aligning to TRBD1. V trimming: 4 bases; J trimming: 8 bases; junction bases outside the gene matches: 11. Germline V lookup: CDR1 MNHNS, CDR2 SASEGT. CDR3 length: 15 amino acids. CDR3: CASSGPDRAREPQHF. The CDR3 bases are TGTGCCAGCAGTGGCCCCGACAGGGCTAGGGAGCCCCAGCATTTT.

The chain combines TRBV6-5 with TRBJ2-7; no clear D gene. CDR1 and CDR2 (germline): MNHEY, SVGAGI. V dropped 5 bases and J dropped 0 bases, with 11 bases sitting between them. The CDR3 sequence is 14 residues long. CDR3 in amino acids: CASSTPDGSYEQYF. The CDR3 DNA is TGTGCCAGCAGTACCCCGGACGGCTCCTACGAGCAGTACTTC.

V is TRBV6-5 and J is TRBJ1-4; perhaps TRBD1 as D (6 bases). This CDR3 has 13 amino acids. Per the germline V gene, CDR1 is MNHEY and CDR2 is SVGAGI. Trimming took 6 bases from V and 4 from J, leaving 9 bases between them. CDR3 coding DNA: TGTGCCAGCAGCGGACAGATTAATGAAAAACTGTTTTTT. Its translation is CASSGQINEKLFF.

This chain links TRBV7-2 with TRBJ2-2, with 10 bases identical to TRBD1. The germline gives CDR1 SGHTA, CDR2 FQGNSA. Trimming at V came to 5 bases and at J to 5 bases, leaving 5 bases not matched to a gene. This CDR3 has 15 amino acids. CDR3 DNA: TGTGCCAGCAGCCTGGGACAGGGGAAAACCGGGGAGCTGTTTTTT. The encoded protein is CASSLGQGKTGELFF.

This chain connects TRBV15 to TRBJ2-4; 7 bases align to TRBD2. Looked up from germline, CDR1 is LNHNV and CDR2 is YYDKDF (reference sequence). V lost 0 bases and J lost 3; bases outside the gene matches: 5. CDR3 size: 16 residues. This chain's CDR3 is CATSRDRSSGKNIQYF. Here the CDR3 DNA reads TGTGCCACCAGCAGAGATCGCTCTAGCGGCAAAAACATTCAGTACTTC.

CDR3 region: CASSPVRGDEKLFF. Here the CDR3 DNA reads TGTGCCAGCTCACCGGTCAGGGGGGATGAAAAACTGTTTTTT. The chain recombines TRBV18 with TRBJ1-4; 7 nucleotides agree with TRBD1. The CDR3 is made up of 14 amino acids. The germline V gene has CDR1 KGHSH and CDR2 LQKENI. V trimming: 3 bases; J trimming: 6 bases; junction bases outside the gene matches: 4.

The rearrangement uses TRBV25-1 and TRBJ1-5; D remains ambiguous. The CDR3 is 14 amino acids. V gave up 8 bases and J gave up 0 bases, with 11 bases separating them. The V gene's germline CDR1 is MGHDK and CDR2 SYGVNS. The CDR3 coding sequence is TGTGCCAGCGCCGGAGGATATAGCAATCAGCCCCAGCATTTT. It translates to CASAGGYSNQPQHF. Full variable domain (outside the CDR3, taken from reference TRBV25-1 and TRBJ1-5): EADIYQTPRYLVIGTGKKITLECSQTMGHDKMYWYQQDPGMELHLIHYSYGVNSTEKGDLSSESTVSRIRTEHFPLTLESARPSHTSQYLCASAGGYSNQPQHFGDGTRLSIL.

The CDR3 region is CASSVSSDRVGNTIYF. In nucleotides, the CDR3 is TGTGCCAGCAGCGTATCGTCGGACAGGGTAGGAAACACCATATATTTT. The rearrangement links TRBV9 to TRBJ1-3; 8 bases align to TRBD1. Germline CDR1 and CDR2: SGDLS and YYNGEE. Trimming took 1 base from V and 4 from J; bases not matched to a gene: 7. The CDR3 sequence is 16 residues long.

V gene TRBV18 combines with J gene TRBJ1-3, with a tentative D call TRBD1 (5 bases). Between the trimmed V and J ends, which lost 0 bases and 4 bases, there was a span of 16 bases. The germline V gene has CDR1 KGHSH and CDR2 LQKENI. This CDR3 contains 17 residues. In DNA, the CDR3 is TGTGCCAGCTCACCACCGACGGCCAGGGTCTCCGGAAACACCATATATTTT. Amino acid sequence: CASSPPTARVSGNTIYF.